The 31 T cell receptor beta chains reported below all come from one sample, sequenced in a study of cytomegalovirus exposure and HLA in healthy donors. Researchers ran the PCR with 60 Vbeta and 13 Jbeta primers. This table comes from immunoSEQ multiplex PCR, and its TCRdb copy is limited to in-frame clones, with some not included. Found here are 200,000 to 250,000 clones, around 76% of them singletons; the top ten hold about 0.63%. Sequencing used PBMCs. Every receptor here comes from a man between 18 and 29 years old in good health and CMV-seronegative.

The chain couples TRBV27 to TRBJ2-5; D may be TRBD2 (5 bases). This CDR3 region has 13 residues. The V end lost 8 bases, the J end lost 3 bases, and 13 bases lay between the germline ends. CDR1 is MNHEY and CDR2 is SMNVEV in the germline V gene (reference sequence). CDR3 protein: CASSGNPKETQYF. The CDR3 region has the DNA TGTGCCAGCTCGGGAAACCCAAAAGAGACCCAGTACTTC.

This chain joins TRBV29-1 and TRBJ1-4; the D gene is possibly TRBD1 (5 bases). In germline, CDR1 is SQVTM, CDR2 ANQGSEA. The CDR3 contains 13 residues. The V and J ends lost 0 bases and 7 bases respectively, with 9 bases between them. CDR3 in amino acids: CSVEDPRAEKLFF. In nucleotides, the CDR3 is TGCAGCGTTGAAGATCCCAGGGCTGAAAAACTGTTTTTT.

The chain recombines TRBV7-2 with TRBJ2-7; a possible D gene is TRBD1 (6 bases). CDR3 size: 15 residues. The V end lost 1 base, the J end lost 0 bases, and 10 bases lay between the germline ends. Germline CDR1 SGHTA, CDR2 FQGNSA. The CDR3 spells CASSLGQGSSYEQYF. CDR3 sequence (DNA): TGTGCCAGCAGCTTAGGGCAGGGGAGCTCCTACGAGCAGTACTTC.

The chain carries TRBV6-1 and TRBJ1-5; D not certain. Trimming removed 3 bases at V and 6 bases at J, with 15 bases between. The CDR3 consists of 15 residues. Per the germline V gene, CDR1 is MNHNS and CDR2 is SASEGT. The CDR3 DNA sequence: TGTGCCAGCAGTGAGATCGGAGGGATGGGTCAGCCCCAGCATTTT. Amino acids: CASSEIGGMGQPQHF.

The rearrangement links TRBV7-9 to TRBJ2-7, with TRBD2 matching 10 bases. The CDR3 sequence is 15 residues long. V was clipped by 5 bases and J by 1 base; unmatched bases: 5. The germline V gene has CDR1 SEHNR and CDR2 FQNEAQ (reference sequence). In nucleotides, the CDR3 is TGTGCCAGCAGCAAAACGACTAGCGGGTCCTACGAGCAGTACTTC. This encodes CASSKTTSGSYEQYF.

In this sample, this clone turned up once. This chain uses TRBV18 with TRBJ2-3; 12 nucleotides align to TRBD2. Trimming cost V 3 bases and J 3 bases; bases outside gene matches: 4. CDR3 length: 16 amino acids. Germline V CDR1 and CDR2: KGHSH, LQKENI. The CDR3, as DNA: TGTGCCAGCTCACCCACAGGACTAGCGGGGACAGATACGCAGTATTTT. Residues: CASSPTGLAGTDTQYF. Full variable domain (remainder filled in from reference TRBV18 and TRBJ2-3): NAGVMQNPRHLVRRRGQEARLRCSPMKGHSHVYWYRQLPEEGLKFMVYLQKENIIDESGMPKERFSAEFPKEGPSILRIQQVVRGDSAAYFCASSPTGLAGTDTQYFGPGTRLTVL.

V usage is TRBV27 and J usage is TRBJ2-1; TRBD2 matches at 8 bases. This CDR3 spans 16 amino acids. V dropped 2 bases and J dropped 4; count of bases not matched to a gene: 7. Germline lookup yields CDR1 MNHEY and CDR2 SMNVEV (reference sequence). CDR3 DNA sequence: TGTGCCAGCAGTTTAAGTGCGGGACTAGGGTACAATGAGCAGTTCTTC. Residues: CASSLSAGLGYNEQFF.

This clone was detected only a few times. This chain links TRBV9 with TRBJ1-2; no clear D gene. With 0 bases removed from V and 4 bases from J, the gap between germline ends came to 10 bases. This CDR3 spans 14 amino acids. Germline CDR1 reads SGDLS; CDR2 reads YYNGEE. For the CDR3, the DNA is TGTGCCAGCAGCGTAGAGGAGGAACTCTATGGCTACACCTTC. The encoded protein is CASSVEEELYGYTF.

CDR3 nucleotides: TGTGCCAGCAGACGCGTCGGGGACACGAACACCGGGGAGCTGTTTTTT. Translating gives CASRRVGDTNTGELFF. The chain is built from TRBV27 and TRBJ2-2; possible D gene TRBD1, 6 bases. The CDR3 sequence is 16 residues long. Per the germline V gene, CDR1 is MNHEY and CDR2 is SMNVEV (reference sequence). V was cut by 6 bases and J by 0 bases, with 14 bases left in between.

This clone was observed a few times. The chain combines TRBV5-4 with TRBJ1-4; 8 bases agree with TRBD1. Germline CDR1 SGHNT, CDR2 YYREEE (reference sequence). The CDR3 has 15 residues. Trimming at V came to 4 bases and at J to 5 bases, leaving 7 bases not matched to a gene. The CDR3 coding sequence is TGTGCCAGCAGCCGGCAGGGGGCGGTGAATGAAAAACTGTTTTTT. It specifies CASSRQGAVNEKLFF.

With respect to this clone: This same CDR3 is encoded by further DNA sequences in the sample. V is TRBV7-2 and J is TRBJ2-7; 11 nucleotides match TRBD2. There are 16 residues in the CDR3. J was trimmed by 0 bases and V by 5 bases; bases with no gene match: 6. Germline lookup yields CDR1 SGHTA and CDR2 FQGNSA. CDR3 DNA sequence: TGTGCCAGCAGCCCCCGGACTAGCGGGCGCTCCTACGAGCAGTACTTC. Protein sequence: CASSPRTSGRSYEQYF. Based on the CDR3 plus reference TRBV7-2 and TRBJ2-7, the full variable domain is GAGVSQSPSNKVTEKGKDVELRCDPISGHTALYWYRQSLGQGLEFLIYFQGNSAPDKSGLPSDRFSAERTGGSVSTLTIQRTQQEDSAVYLCASSPRTSGRSYEQYFGPGTRLTVT.

This clone was detected a few times. The rearrangement joins TRBV19 to TRBJ1-2; D is undetermined. CDR3 length equals 14 residues. V dropped 3 bases and J dropped 9 bases, with 17 bases sitting between them. Germline V gene data show CDR1 as LNHDA and CDR2 as SQIVND (reference sequence). Written as DNA, the CDR3 is TGTGCCAGTAGTATTTTAATTTCAGGTCAGAGCTACACCTTC. Translation: CASSILISGQSYTF.

Only a few counts were recorded for this clone. The J gene is TRBJ1-5, the V gene TRBV5-1; D is uncertain. CDR3 size: 15 residues. Germline V gives CDR1 SGHRS, CDR2 YFSETQ. Trimming took off 3 bases at V and 3 bases at J, with 13 bases between the two ends. CDR3 in DNA: TGCGCCAGCAGCTACCTCGGCGGCCCCAATCAGCCCCAGCATTTT. This encodes CASSYLGGPNQPQHF.

The chain links TRBV5-1 to TRBJ2-7, with D perhaps matching TRBD2 (6 bases). This CDR3 comprises 13 residues. Germline loops: CDR1 SGHRS, CDR2 YFSETQ. Trimming removed 3 bases from V and 6 bases from J, with 13 bases in between. The CDR3 reads CASSSPGESEQYF. The CDR3 nucleotides read TGCGCCAGCAGCTCCCCGGGGGAGAGCGAGCAGTACTTC.

This chain joins TRBV5-8 and TRBJ2-1; 11 bases map to TRBD2. J lost 6 bases, V lost 4 bases, and 6 bases had no gene match. Germline loops: CDR1 SGHTS, CDR2 YDEGEE. The CDR3 has 15 residues. The CDR3 sequence is CASSALAGVINEQFF. In DNA form, the CDR3 reads TGTGCCAGCAGCGCACTAGCGGGAGTGATCAATGAGCAGTTCTTC. Supplemented by reference TRBV5-8 and TRBJ2-1, the full variable domain reads EAGVTQSPTHLIKTRGQQATLRCSPISGHTSVYWYQQALGLGLQFLLWYDEGEERNRGNFPPRFSGRQFPNYSSELNVNALELEDSALYLCASSALAGVINEQFFGPGTRLTVL.

This sequence joins TRBV7-9 and TRBJ2-7; D perhaps matches TRBD2 (6 bases). CDR3 length: 14 residues. CDR1 SEHNR and CDR2 FQNEAQ come from the germline V gene (reference sequence). V was clipped by 3 bases and J by 3 bases, with 12 bases between them. Here the CDR3 reads CASSLGGPIYEQYF. The CDR3 bases are TGTGCCAGCAGCTTGGGGGGTCCGATCTACGAGCAGTACTTC.

Here the CDR3 DNA reads TGCGCCAGCAGCATACTAGCGGGAGCGACAGATACGCAGTATTTT. Translating it yields CASSILAGATDTQYF. The chain couples TRBV5-1 to TRBJ2-3; 11 bases agree with TRBD2. There are 15 residues in the CDR3. Trimming removed 4 bases from V and 3 bases from J; junction bases left unmatched: 4. Germline lookup yields CDR1 SGHRS and CDR2 YFSETQ.

This clone showed up just once. The chain carries TRBV28 and TRBJ1-5, with 7 nucleotides matching TRBD1. Losses at the gene ends were 2 bases for V and 7 bases for J; bases not matched to a gene: 5. The CDR3 sequence is 14 residues long. Germline CDR1 MDHEN, CDR2 SYDVKM. CDR3 nucleotide sequence: TGTGCCAGCAGTTTAGTCCACAGGGGCCAGCCCCAGCATTTT. It specifies CASSLVHRGQPQHF.

The V gene is TRBV6-1, the J gene TRBJ1-1, with 8 bases matching TRBD1. The CDR3 has 14 amino acids. V shed 11 bases and J 0 bases; nucleotides not matched to a gene: 8. CDR1 is MNHNS, CDR2 SASEGT, per germline. The CDR3 spells CAWRTGLVNTEAFF. The CDR3 bases are TGTGCCTGGCGGACAGGGCTCGTGAACACTGAAGCTTTCTTT.

The V and J genes are TRBV27 and TRBJ2-7; the D gene is possibly TRBD2 (7 bases). The CDR3 is 14 amino acids. The V end was cut by 2 bases, the J end by 4 bases, with 12 bases between. The germline gives CDR1 MNHEY, CDR2 SMNVEV (reference sequence). This CDR3 reads CASSLKGGTYEQYF. The DNA of the CDR3 is TGTGCCAGCAGTTTAAAGGGGGGGACATACGAGCAGTACTTC.

The chain joins TRBV5-1 to TRBJ2-5, with 14 bases matching TRBD2. Germline V gene data show CDR1 as SGHRS and CDR2 as YFSETQ. The CDR3 totals 16 residues. The ends lost 4 bases at V and 5 bases at J; junction bases unmatched: 7. CDR3 region: CASSRGTSGSIETQYF. DNA of the CDR3: TGCGCCAGCAGCCGTGGGACTAGCGGGAGCATCGAGACCCAGTACTTC.

The genes are TRBV4-1 and TRBJ2-1; TRBD2 matches 8 bases. V lost 1 base to trimming and J lost 5 bases; unmatched junction nucleotides: 4. Germline V gene sequence: CDR1 MGHRA, CDR2 YSYEKL. This CDR3 has 15 residues. CDR3 region: CASSQAGLAHNEQFF. CDR3 bases: TGCGCCAGCAGCCAAGCTGGACTAGCTCACAATGAGCAGTTCTTC.

This clone was recorded many times. The chain employs TRBV5-4 and TRBJ2-6, with D possibly TRBD1 on 5 matching bases. Germline V CDR1 and CDR2: SGHNT, YYREEE (reference sequence). The CDR3 has 17 residues. The germline V and J ends were trimmed by 2 bases and 0 bases, with 12 bases remaining between them. The CDR3 DNA is TGTGCCAGCAGCTTAAAGGGGCCAAGCTCTGGGGCCAACGTCCTGACTTTC. Amino acid sequence: CASSLKGPSSGANVLTF.

The rearrangement links TRBV12-5 to TRBJ2-1, with 7 bases fitting TRBD2. With 0 bases clipped from V and 12 bases from J, the junction kept 5 bases outside the gene matches. This CDR3 has 13 residues. Germline lookup yields CDR1 LGHNT and CDR2 FRNRAP. The chain's CDR3 is CASGLVFGTTQFF. CDR3 DNA: TGTGCTAGTGGTTTGGTGTTTGGGACTACGCAGTTCTTC.

The chain links TRBV2 to TRBJ1-2; 9 bases agree with TRBD1. The germline gives CDR1 SNHLY, CDR2 FYNNEI. J was trimmed by 4 bases and V by 1 base; bases with no gene match: 4. The CDR3 length is 15 residues. The CDR3 loop reads CASSEGDRALYGYTF. The CDR3 bases are TGTGCCAGCAGTGAAGGGGACAGGGCCCTCTATGGCTACACCTTC.

The CDR3 is CASIPPSGYEQYF. In DNA form, the CDR3 reads TGTGCCAGCATCCCTCCTAGCGGCTACGAGCAGTACTTC. The gene calls are TRBV6-1 and TRBJ2-7; 7 positions agree with TRBD2. Germline trimming cut 7 bases from V and 3 bases from J; bases unmatched to any gene: 6. The CDR3 contains 13 residues. Germline CDR1 is MNHNS and CDR2 is SASEGT.

This clone appeared a single time. The V gene is TRBV4-1, the J gene TRBJ2-7; perhaps TRBD1 as D (6 bases). Deletions cut 0 bases from V and 3 bases from J, with 12 bases between. The CDR3 spans 15 residues. The germline V gene encodes CDR1 MGHRA and CDR2 YSYEKL. CDR3 protein: CASSQDPRDNYEQYF. The DNA for the CDR3 is TGCGCCAGCAGCCAAGATCCGAGGGACAACTACGAGCAGTACTTC.

This clone was seen a few times. This chain connects TRBV7-2 to TRBJ2-1, with a weak D call TRBD2 (6 bases). This CDR3 contains 13 residues. Germline CDR1 reads SGHTA; CDR2 reads FQGNSA. Trimming left V 2 bases short and J 12 bases short, with 14 bases between. CDR3 DNA: TGTGCCAGCAGCTTATTGGGGGGAAACGGGCAGTTCTTC. Amino acids: CASSLLGGNGQFF. Drawing the rest from reference TRBV7-2 and TRBJ2-1, the complete variable domain is GAGVSQSPSNKVTEKGKDVELRCDPISGHTALYWYRQSLGQGLEFLIYFQGNSAPDKSGLPSDRFSAERTGGSVSTLTIQRTQQEDSAVYLCASSLLGGNGQFFGPGTRLTVL.

This chain joins TRBV5-1 and TRBJ1-1; possible D gene TRBD1, 6 bases. This CDR3 is built from 16 residues. Trimming left V 3 bases short and J 0 bases short, with 15 bases between. Germline CDR1 is SGHRS and CDR2 is YFSETQ. The CDR3 reads CASSSSPGVMNTEAFF. Written as DNA, the CDR3 is TGCGCCAGCAGCTCCTCCCCAGGGGTCATGAACACTGAAGCTTTCTTT.

CDR3 residues: CASSHPRGQGYNEQFF. CDR3 sequence (DNA): TGTGCCAGCAGCCACCCCCGGGGACAGGGATACAATGAGCAGTTCTTC. This sequence joins TRBV7-9 and TRBJ2-1; 9 bases fit TRBD1. The CDR3 loop spans 16 amino acids. From germline, CDR1 is SEHNR and CDR2 FQNEAQ (reference sequence). V lost 5 bases, J lost 4 bases, and 9 bases stayed unmatched.

The chain has TRBV29-1 and TRBJ2-3, with 9 bases aligning to TRBD2. The CDR3 length is 14 residues. J lost 4 bases, V lost 7 bases, and 9 bases had no gene match. Germline loops: CDR1 SQVTM, CDR2 ANQGSEA. This CDR3 reads CSGATSGLADTQYF. CDR3 in DNA: TGCAGCGGCGCGACTAGCGGTCTTGCAGATACGCAGTATTTT.